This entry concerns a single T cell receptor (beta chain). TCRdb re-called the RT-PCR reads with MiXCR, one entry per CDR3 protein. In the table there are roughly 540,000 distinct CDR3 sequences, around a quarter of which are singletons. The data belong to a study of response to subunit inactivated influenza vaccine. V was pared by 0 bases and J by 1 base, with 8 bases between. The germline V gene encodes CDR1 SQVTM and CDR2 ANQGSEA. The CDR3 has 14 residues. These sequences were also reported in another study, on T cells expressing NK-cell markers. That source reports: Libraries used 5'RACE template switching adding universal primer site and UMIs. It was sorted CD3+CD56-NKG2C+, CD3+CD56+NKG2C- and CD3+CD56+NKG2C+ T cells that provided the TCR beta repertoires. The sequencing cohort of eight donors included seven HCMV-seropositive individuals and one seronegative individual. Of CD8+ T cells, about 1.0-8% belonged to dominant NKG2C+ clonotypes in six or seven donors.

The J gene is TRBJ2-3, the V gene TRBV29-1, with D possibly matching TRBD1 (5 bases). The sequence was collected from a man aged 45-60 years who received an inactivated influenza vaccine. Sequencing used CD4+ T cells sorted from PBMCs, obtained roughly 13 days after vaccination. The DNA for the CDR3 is TGCAGCGTTGAAGATGGCAGGGGCACAGATACGCAGTATTTT. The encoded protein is CSVEDGRGTDTQYF.